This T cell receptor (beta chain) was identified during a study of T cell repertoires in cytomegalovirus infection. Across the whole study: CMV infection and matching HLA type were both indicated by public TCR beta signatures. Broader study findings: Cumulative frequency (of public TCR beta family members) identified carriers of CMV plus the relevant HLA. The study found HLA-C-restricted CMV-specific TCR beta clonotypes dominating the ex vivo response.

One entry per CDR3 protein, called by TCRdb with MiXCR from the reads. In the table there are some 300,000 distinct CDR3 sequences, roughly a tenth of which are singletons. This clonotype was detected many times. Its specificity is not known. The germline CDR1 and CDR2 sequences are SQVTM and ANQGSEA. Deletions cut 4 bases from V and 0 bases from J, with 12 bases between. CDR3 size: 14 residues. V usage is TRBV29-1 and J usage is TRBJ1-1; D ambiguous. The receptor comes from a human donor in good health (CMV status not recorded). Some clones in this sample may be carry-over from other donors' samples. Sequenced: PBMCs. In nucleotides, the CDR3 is TGCAGCGTTGGGGGTGGTGAATTGAACACTGAAGCTTTCTTT. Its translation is CSVGGGELNTEAFF.